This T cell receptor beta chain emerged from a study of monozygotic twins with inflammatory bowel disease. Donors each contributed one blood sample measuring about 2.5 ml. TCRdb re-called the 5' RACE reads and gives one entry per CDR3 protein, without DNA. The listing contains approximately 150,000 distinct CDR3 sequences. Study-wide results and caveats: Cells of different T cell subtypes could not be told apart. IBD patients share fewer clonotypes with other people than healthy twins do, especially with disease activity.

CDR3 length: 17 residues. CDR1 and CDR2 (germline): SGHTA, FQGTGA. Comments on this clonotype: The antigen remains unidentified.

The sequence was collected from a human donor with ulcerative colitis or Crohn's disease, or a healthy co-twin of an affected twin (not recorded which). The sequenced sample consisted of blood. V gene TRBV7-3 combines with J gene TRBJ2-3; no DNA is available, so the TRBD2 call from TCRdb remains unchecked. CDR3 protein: CASSPRTSRYSTDTQYF.